Below, one T cell receptor beta chain is given with its context. CDR3 size: 15 residues. The germline V gene encodes CDR1 SGHNT and CDR2 YYREEE (reference sequence). Germline trimming cut 4 bases from V and 0 bases from J; bases unmatched to any gene: 1. These data belong to a study of technical replicates of blood from four donors. Some clones are missing from TCRdb's copy, which holds only in-frame ones; the method was immunoSEQ multiplex PCR. Seen here are about 70,000 clones, roughly 92% observed once, and the top ten hold around 0.37%. The sample was T cells isolated from PBMCs. The TCR originated in a human donor in good health. V usage is TRBV5-4 and J usage is TRBJ2-1, with 10 bases fitting TRBD2. CDR3 sequence: CASSTSGNSYNEQFF. The CDR3 DNA sequence: TGTGCCAGCAGCACTAGCGGGAACTCCTACAATGAGCAGTTCTTC.